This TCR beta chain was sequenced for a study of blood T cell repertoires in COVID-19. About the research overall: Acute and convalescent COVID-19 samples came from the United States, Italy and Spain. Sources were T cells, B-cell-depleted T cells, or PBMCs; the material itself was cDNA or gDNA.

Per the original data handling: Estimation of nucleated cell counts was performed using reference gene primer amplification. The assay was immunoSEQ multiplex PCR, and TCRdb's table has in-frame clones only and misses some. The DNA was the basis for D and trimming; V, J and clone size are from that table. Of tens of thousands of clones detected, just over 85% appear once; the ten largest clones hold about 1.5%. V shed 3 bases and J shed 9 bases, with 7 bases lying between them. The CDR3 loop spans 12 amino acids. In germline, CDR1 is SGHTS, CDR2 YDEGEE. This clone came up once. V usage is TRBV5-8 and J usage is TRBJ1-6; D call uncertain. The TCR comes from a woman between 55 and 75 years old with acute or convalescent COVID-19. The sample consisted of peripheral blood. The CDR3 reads CASSSLPSPLHF. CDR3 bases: TGTGCCAGCAGCTCCCTCCCTTCACCCCTCCACTTT.